Below, one T cell receptor (beta chain) is given with its context. V lost 2 bases and J 4 bases, leaving 12 bases between the germline ends. This CDR3 contains 14 residues. Germline V gene lookup returns CDR1 SGDLS and CDR2 YYNGEE. This specimen belongs to a study of blood T cells in healthy people across ages. Looking at the study overall: There was about one barcoded beta molecule captured by template switching per two T cells.

For the second PCR, which ran for 7 to 11 cycles, a sample-barcoded 5' primer and a J-beta primer mix were used. A tag from a template-switch adaptor with 12 random nucleotides marked each cDNA molecule. Sequencing recovered at least 2.5 million CDR3-containing paired-end reads from each sample. TCRdb used MiXCR to reprocess the 5' RACE reads, holding one entry per CDR3 protein. The profile covers some 920,000 distinct CDR3 sequences, with about 51% appearing a single time and 20% to 25% taken by the ten largest. This chain uses TRBV9 with TRBJ1-2, with D unresolved. The sequencing input was blood. The receptor was isolated from an older woman in good health. In DNA form, the CDR3 reads TGTGCCAGCAGCGTTAACGGAGAAAGCTATGGCTACACCTTC. Translated, it gives CASSVNGESYGYTF.